This T cell receptor (beta chain) originates from a study of beta chain features in type 1 diabetes. Germline loops: CDR1 DFQATT, CDR2 SNEGSKA (reference sequence). Deletions cut 3 bases from V and 8 bases from J, with 10 bases between. This CDR3 is 11 amino acids long. The authors reverse transcribed all of the isolated RNA, so sequencing captured expressed TCRB transcripts. Assay used: immunoSEQ multiplex PCR; TCRdb lists only in-frame clones, some missing. The sample comprises more than 150,000 clones, around an eighth of which are singletons, and approximately 0.64% rests with the top ten. The V call is TRBV20-1, the J call TRBJ1-1; D remains unclear. Sequenced sample: central memory CD4+ T cells from blood. This clonotype was obtained from a woman between 18 and 29 years old in good health. Here the CDR3 DNA reads TGCAGTGCTAGCGTAAGCAGGGAAGCTTTCTTT. It yields the protein CSASVSREAFF.